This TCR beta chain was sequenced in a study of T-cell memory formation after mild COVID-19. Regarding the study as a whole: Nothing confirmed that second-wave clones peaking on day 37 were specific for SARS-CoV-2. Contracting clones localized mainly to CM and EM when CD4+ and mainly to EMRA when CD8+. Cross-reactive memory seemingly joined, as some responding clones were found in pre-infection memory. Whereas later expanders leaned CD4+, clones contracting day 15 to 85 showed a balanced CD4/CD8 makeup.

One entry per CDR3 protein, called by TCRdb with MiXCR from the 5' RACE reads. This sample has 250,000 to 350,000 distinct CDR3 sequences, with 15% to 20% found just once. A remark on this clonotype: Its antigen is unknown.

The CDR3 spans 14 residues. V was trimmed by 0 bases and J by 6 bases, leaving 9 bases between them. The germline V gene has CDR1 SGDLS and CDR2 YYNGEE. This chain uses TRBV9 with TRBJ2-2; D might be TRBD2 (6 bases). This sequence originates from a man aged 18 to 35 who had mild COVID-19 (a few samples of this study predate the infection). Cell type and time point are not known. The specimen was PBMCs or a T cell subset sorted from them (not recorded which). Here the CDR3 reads CASSVARGAGELFF. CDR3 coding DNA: TGTGCCAGCAGCGTAGCTCGCGGGGCCGGGGAGCTGTTTTTT.